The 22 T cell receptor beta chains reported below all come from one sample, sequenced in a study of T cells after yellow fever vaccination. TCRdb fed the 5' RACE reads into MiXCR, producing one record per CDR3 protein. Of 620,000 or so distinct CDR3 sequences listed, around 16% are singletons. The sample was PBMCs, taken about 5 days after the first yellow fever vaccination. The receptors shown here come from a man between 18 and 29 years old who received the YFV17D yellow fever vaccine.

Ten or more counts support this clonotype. CDR3 sequence: CASSPGRADEQYV. The CDR3 DNA reads TGTGCCAGCAGCCCCGGGAGGGCTGACGAGCAGTACGTC. This sequence joins TRBV7-9 and TRBJ2-7, with 8 bases that match TRBD2. V lost 5 bases to trimming and J lost 5 bases; unmatched junction nucleotides: 5. The CDR3 is made up of 13 amino acids. The germline gives CDR1 SEHNR, CDR2 FQNEAQ (reference sequence).

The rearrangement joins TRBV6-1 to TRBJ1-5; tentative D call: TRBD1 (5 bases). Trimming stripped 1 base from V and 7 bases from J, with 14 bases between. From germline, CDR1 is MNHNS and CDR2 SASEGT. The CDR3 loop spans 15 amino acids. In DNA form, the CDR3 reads TGTGCCAGCAGTGAAGGCACCGGGGGATGGCAGCCCCAGCATTTT. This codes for CASSEGTGGWQPQHF.

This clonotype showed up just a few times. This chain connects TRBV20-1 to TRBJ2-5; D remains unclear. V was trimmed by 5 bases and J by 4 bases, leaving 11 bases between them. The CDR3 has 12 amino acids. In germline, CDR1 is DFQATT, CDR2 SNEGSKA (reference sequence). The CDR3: CSAGRVAETQYF. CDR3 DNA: TGCAGTGCTGGCCGGGTTGCAGAGACCCAGTACTTC.

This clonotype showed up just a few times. CDR3 sequence: CASSNRVRGERSEAFF. CDR3 coding DNA: TGTGCCAGCAGCAACCGGGTCAGGGGGGAGAGGTCTGAAGCTTTCTTT. V usage is TRBV13 and J usage is TRBJ1-1; 7 nucleotides match TRBD1. CDR3 length: 16 amino acids. V lost 5 bases and J lost 6; bases outside the gene matches: 15. The germline CDR1 and CDR2 sequences are PRHDT and FYEKMQ (reference sequence).

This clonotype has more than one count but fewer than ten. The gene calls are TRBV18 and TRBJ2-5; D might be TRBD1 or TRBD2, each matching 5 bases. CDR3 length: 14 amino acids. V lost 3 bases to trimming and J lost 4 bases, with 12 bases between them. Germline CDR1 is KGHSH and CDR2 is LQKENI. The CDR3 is CASSPFSGLETQYF. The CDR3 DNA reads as TGTGCCAGCTCACCGTTTTCGGGGCTAGAGACCCAGTACTTC.

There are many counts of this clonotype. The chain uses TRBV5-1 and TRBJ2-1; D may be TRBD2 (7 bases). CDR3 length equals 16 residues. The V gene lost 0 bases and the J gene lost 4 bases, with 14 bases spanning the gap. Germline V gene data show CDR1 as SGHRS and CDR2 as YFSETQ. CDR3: CASSLAGGRGYNEQFF. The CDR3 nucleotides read TGCGCCAGCAGCTTGGCCGGGGGGCGCGGGTACAATGAGCAGTTCTTC.

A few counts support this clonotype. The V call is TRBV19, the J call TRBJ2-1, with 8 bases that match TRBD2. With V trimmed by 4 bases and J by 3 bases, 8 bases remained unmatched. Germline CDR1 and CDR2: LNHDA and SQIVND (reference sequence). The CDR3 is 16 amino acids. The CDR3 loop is CASSTSGLAFYNEQFF. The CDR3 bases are TGTGCCAGTAGTACCTCTGGACTAGCTTTCTACAATGAGCAGTTCTTC.

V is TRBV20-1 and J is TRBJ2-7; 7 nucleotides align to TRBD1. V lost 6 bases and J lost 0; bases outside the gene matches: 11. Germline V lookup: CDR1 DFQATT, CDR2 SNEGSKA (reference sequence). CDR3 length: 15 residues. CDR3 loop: CSAGRPGQISYEQYF. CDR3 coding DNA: TGCAGTGCCGGACGCCCGGGACAGATCTCCTACGAGCAGTACTTC.

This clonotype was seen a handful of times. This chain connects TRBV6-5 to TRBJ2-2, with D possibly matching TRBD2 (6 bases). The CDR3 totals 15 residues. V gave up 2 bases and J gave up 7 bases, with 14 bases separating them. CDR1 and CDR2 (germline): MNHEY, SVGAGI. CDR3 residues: CASSYRRAGHGELFF. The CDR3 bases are TGTGCCAGCAGTTACAGGAGGGCAGGGCACGGGGAGCTGTTTTTT.

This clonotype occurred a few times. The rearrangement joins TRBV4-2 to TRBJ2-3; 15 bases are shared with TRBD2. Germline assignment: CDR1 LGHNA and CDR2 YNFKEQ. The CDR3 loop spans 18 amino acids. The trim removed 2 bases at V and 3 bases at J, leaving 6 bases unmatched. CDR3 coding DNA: TGTGCCAGCAGCCAACGGACTAGCGGGGGGGAAGTGACAGATACGCAGTATTTT. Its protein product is CASSQRTSGGEVTDTQYF.

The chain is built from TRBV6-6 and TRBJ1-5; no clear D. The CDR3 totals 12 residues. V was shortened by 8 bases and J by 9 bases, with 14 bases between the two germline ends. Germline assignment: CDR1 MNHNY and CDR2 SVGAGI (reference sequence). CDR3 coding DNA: TGTGCCAGCGCCGTTCCAGGTGGGCCCCAGCATTTT. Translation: CASAVPGGPQHF.

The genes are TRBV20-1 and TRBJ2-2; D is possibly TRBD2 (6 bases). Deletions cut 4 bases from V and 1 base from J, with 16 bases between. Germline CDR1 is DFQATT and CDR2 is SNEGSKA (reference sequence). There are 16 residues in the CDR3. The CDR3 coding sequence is TGCAGTGCTAAGCTTTGGGGGGACCGGAACACCGGGGAGCTGTTTTTT. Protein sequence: CSAKLWGDRNTGELFF.

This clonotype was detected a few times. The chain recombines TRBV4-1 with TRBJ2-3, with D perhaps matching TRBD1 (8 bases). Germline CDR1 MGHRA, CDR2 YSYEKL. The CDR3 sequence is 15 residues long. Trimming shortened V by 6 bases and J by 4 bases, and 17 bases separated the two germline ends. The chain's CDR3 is CASRTGEGLADTQYF. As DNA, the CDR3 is TGCGCCAGCAGGACAGGGGAGGGCCTGGCAGATACGCAGTATTTT.

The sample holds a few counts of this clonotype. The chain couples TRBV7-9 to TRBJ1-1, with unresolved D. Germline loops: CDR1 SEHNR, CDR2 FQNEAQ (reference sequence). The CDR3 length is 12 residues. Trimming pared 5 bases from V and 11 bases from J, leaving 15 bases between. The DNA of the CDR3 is TGTGCCAGCAGCCCCTCACCCTTGGGGGCTTTCTTT. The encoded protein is CASSPSPLGAFF.

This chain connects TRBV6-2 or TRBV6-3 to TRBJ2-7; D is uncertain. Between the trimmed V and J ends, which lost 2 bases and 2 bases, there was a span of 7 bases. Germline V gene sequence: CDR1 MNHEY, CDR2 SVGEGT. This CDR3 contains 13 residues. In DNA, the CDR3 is TGTGCCAGCAGTTACGGCCCTACCTACGAGCAGTACGTC. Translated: CASSYGPTYEQYV.

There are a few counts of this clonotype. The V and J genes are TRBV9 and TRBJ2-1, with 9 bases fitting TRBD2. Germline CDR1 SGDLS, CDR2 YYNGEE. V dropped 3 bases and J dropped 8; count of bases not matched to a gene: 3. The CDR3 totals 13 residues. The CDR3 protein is CASSGGGADEQFF. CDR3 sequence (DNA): TGTGCCAGCAGCGGCGGGGGGGCGGATGAGCAGTTCTTC.

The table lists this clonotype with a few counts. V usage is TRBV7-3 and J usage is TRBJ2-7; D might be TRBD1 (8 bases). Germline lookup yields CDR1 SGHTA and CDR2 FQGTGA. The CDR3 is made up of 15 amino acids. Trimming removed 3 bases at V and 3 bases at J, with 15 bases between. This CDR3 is CASSFETGEGYEQYF. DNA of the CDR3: TGTGCCAGCAGCTTCGAGACAGGGGAGGGCTACGAGCAGTACTTC. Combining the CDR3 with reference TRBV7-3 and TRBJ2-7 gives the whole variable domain GAGVSQTPSNKVTEKGKYVELRCDPISGHTALYWYRQSLGQGPEFLIYFQGTGAADDSGLPNDRFFAVRPEGSVSTLKIQRTERGDSAVYLCASSFETGEGYEQYFGPGTRLTVT.

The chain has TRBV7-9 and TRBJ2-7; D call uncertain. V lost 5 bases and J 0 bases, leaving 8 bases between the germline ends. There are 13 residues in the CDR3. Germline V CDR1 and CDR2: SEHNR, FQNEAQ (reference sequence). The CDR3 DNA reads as TGTGCCAGCAGCCCGATGGGCTCCTACGAGCAGTACTTC. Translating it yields CASSPMGSYEQYF.

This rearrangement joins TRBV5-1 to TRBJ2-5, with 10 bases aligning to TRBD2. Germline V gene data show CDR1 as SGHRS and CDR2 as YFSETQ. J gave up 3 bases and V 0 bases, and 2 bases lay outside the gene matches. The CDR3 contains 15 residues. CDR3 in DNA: TGCGCCAGCAGCTTGGCCGGACTAGCGGAAGAGACCCAGTACTTC. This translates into CASSLAGLAEETQYF.

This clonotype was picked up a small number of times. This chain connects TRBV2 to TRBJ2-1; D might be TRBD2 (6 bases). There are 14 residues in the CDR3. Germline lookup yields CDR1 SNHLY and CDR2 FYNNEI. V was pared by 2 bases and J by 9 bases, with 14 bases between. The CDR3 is CASSEPRLVSEQFF. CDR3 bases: TGTGCCAGCAGTGAACCTAGACTAGTTAGTGAGCAGTTCTTC.

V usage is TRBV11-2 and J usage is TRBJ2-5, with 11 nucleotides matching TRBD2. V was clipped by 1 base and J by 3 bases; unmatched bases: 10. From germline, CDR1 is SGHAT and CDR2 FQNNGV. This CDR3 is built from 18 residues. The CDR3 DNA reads TGTGCCAGCAGCTTAGGGTGGCCTAGCGGGGGGTTCAAAGAGACCCAGTACTTC. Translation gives CASSLGWPSGGFKETQYF. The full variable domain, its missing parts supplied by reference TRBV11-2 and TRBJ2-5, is EAGVAQSPRYKIIEKRQSVAFWCNPISGHATLYWYQQILGQGPKLLIQFQNNGVVDDSQLPKDRFSAERLKGVDSTLKIQPAKLEDSAVYLCASSLGWPSGGFKETQYFGPGTRLLVL.

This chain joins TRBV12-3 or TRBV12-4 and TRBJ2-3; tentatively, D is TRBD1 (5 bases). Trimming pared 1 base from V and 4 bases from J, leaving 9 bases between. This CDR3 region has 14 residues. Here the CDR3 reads CASSLEGRADTQYF. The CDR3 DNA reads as TGTGCCAGCAGTTTAGAGGGCAGGGCAGATACGCAGTATTTT.